This T cell receptor beta chain was retrieved from a study of OX40 agonist ivuxolimab in advanced cancers. The table came from immunoSEQ multiplex PCR; TCRdb's copy has only in-frame clones and leaves some out. The sample has more than 50,000 clones; 85% are singletons. The trim removed 7 bases at V and 6 bases at J, leaving 10 bases unmatched. There are 13 residues in the CDR3. Looked up from germline, CDR1 is SQVTM and CDR2 is ANQGSEA. The V call is TRBV29-1, the J call TRBJ1-2; 8 positions match TRBD1. The source was CD4+ or CD8+ T cells sorted from blood, collected in a trial of the OX40 agonist ivuxolimab. The clonotype originates from an adult with an advanced solid tumor such as melanoma, head and neck, liver or kidney cancer. In DNA, the CDR3 is TGCAGCGGCGGCCCTTGGGACAGGAATGGCTACACCTTC. This gives the protein CSGGPWDRNGYTF.